One and the same sample provided the 28 T cell receptor beta chains below, sequenced in a study of T cell responses to AZD1222 COVID-19 vaccine. Only in-frame clones appear in the TCRdb table, and some are missing; sequencing was by immunoSEQ multiplex PCR. The repertoire has 120,000 or so clones, about 90% of them found once; the top ten carry about 4%. The input for sequencing was peripheral blood, taken on day 0 of MenACWY control vaccination. Receptors originate from an adult in good health.

The chain recombines TRBV14 with TRBJ1-4; D uncertain. Trimming removed 5 bases at V and 7 bases at J, with 17 bases between. CDR3 length: 15 amino acids. Germline CDR1 and CDR2: SGHDN and FVKESK. The CDR3 loop reads CASSSYRGPGEKLFF. For the CDR3, the DNA is TGTGCCAGCAGCTCCTATCGTGGGCCGGGTGAAAAACTGTTTTTT.

This rearrangement joins TRBV15 to TRBJ2-6; D is tentatively TRBD1 or TRBD2 (6 bases each). V was clipped by 9 bases and J by 2 bases, with 14 bases between them. CDR3 length: 15 residues. Germline V gives CDR1 LNHNV, CDR2 YYDKDF (reference sequence). The CDR3 region has the DNA TGTGCCACGAATCGAGGGGGGACTGGGGCCAACGTCCTGACTTTC. Translation: CATNRGGTGANVLTF.

The J gene is TRBJ1-1, the V gene TRBV20-1, with TRBD1 as a possible D gene (5 bases). This CDR3 spans 13 amino acids. Trimming cost V 3 bases and J 0 bases, with 8 bases left between them. Germline-derived CDR1 and CDR2 are DFQATT and SNEGSKA (reference sequence). The CDR3: CSASGGMNTEAFF. The CDR3, as DNA: TGCAGTGCTAGTGGGGGGATGAACACTGAAGCTTTCTTT.

This clone was counted a single time. The chain is built from TRBV27 and TRBJ2-5; D gene ambiguous. V lost 6 bases, J lost 6 bases, and 17 bases lay in between. Germline V gene sequence: CDR1 MNHEY, CDR2 SMNVEV (reference sequence). This CDR3 region has 14 residues. This CDR3 reads CASSPREAWKTQYF. The CDR3 DNA reads as TGTGCCAGCAGCCCTCGCGAGGCGTGGAAGACCCAGTACTTC.

V gene TRBV6-6 combines with J gene TRBJ2-2; D remains unclear. CDR3 length equals 13 residues. Germline V gene lookup returns CDR1 MNHNY and CDR2 SVGAGI (reference sequence). The V gene lost 4 bases and the J gene lost 4 bases, with 7 bases spanning the gap. The CDR3 DNA reads TGTGCCAGCAGTTTGGGTGGCACCGGGGAGCTGTTTTTT. This translates into CASSLGGTGELFF.

V usage is TRBV6-2 or TRBV6-3 and J usage is TRBJ2-3; D tentatively fits TRBD1 or TRBD2 (5 bases each). The CDR3 has 16 amino acids. V was cut by 3 bases and J by 7 bases, with 20 bases left in between. Germline CDR1 reads MNHEY; CDR2 reads SVGEGT. This CDR3 reads CASSYHLSGDAYTQYF. The CDR3 DNA follows: TGTGCCAGCAGTTATCACCTCTCCGGGGACGCCTATACGCAGTATTTT.

The V gene is TRBV6-1, the J gene TRBJ2-1, with 8 bases identical to TRBD1. The CDR3 is 18 amino acids. The J segment lost 0 bases and the V segment lost 2 bases, leaving 9 bases of the junction unmatched. The germline gives CDR1 MNHNS, CDR2 SASEGT. CDR3 amino acids: CASSEKQHGTGSYNEQFF. CDR3 in DNA: TGTGCCAGCAGTGAAAAGCAGCACGGGACAGGCTCCTACAATGAGCAGTTCTTC.

The V and J genes are TRBV27 and TRBJ2-1, with 12 positions matching TRBD2. Germline V gene lookup returns CDR1 MNHEY and CDR2 SMNVEV (reference sequence). V was clipped by 4 bases and J by 3 bases; unmatched bases: 7. The CDR3 sequence is 17 residues long. This CDR3 reads CASSSLAGGPNYNEQFF. For the CDR3, the DNA is TGTGCCAGCAGTTCCCTAGCGGGAGGGCCTAACTACAATGAGCAGTTCTTC.

This clone was counted once. V is TRBV7-9 and J is TRBJ1-6; D is uncertain. This CDR3 is 14 amino acids long. CDR1 and CDR2 from the germline V gene are SEHNR and FQNEAQ (reference sequence). The V gene lost 1 base and the J gene lost 5 bases, with 6 bases spanning the gap. The CDR3 nucleotides read TGTGCCAGCAGCTTAGGAAAGGATAATTCACCCCTCCACTTT. It is translated as CASSLGKDNSPLHF.

This rearrangement joins TRBV28 to TRBJ2-7; D not certain. The CDR3 spans 11 residues. Trimming stripped 3 bases from V and 6 bases from J, with 6 bases between. Germline values: CDR1 MDHEN, CDR2 SYDVKM. The CDR3 DNA is TGTGCCAGCAGTTTTAGTGTCGAGCAGTACTTC. Translated: CASSFSVEQYF.

This chain uses TRBV4-2 with TRBJ2-5; D may be TRBD1 or TRBD2 (6 bases each). The V and J ends lost 1 base and 5 bases respectively, with 17 bases between them. Germline V gene data show CDR1 as LGHNA and CDR2 as YNFKEQ. The CDR3 is 16 amino acids. CDR3 region: CASSQGNPGAGETQYF. The DNA of the CDR3 is TGTGCCAGCAGCCAAGGGAACCCGGGGGCGGGGGAGACCCAGTACTTC.

The V call is TRBV7-2, the J call TRBJ2-1; 9 bases fit TRBD2. Per the germline V gene, CDR1 is SGHTA and CDR2 is FQGNSA. The V and J ends lost 0 bases and 1 base, in that order; junction bases with no gene match: 1. This CDR3 contains 16 residues. This CDR3 is CASSLAAGGSYNEQFF. CDR3 nucleotide sequence: TGTGCCAGCAGCTTAGCTGCGGGGGGGTCCTACAATGAGCAGTTCTTC.

This clone appeared once. The chain uses TRBV15 and TRBJ1-4; 7 bases match TRBD1. The V gene end was trimmed by 7 bases and the J gene end by 3 bases; junction bases not matched to a gene: 8. The CDR3 contains 15 residues. Germline V gene sequence: CDR1 LNHNV, CDR2 YYDKDF (reference sequence). The chain's CDR3 is CATKGKGAANEKLFF. The CDR3 DNA reads TGTGCCACCAAGGGGAAGGGGGCGGCTAATGAAAAACTGTTTTTT.

The chain carries TRBV19 and TRBJ1-1, with 8 bases that match TRBD1. Germline CDR1 reads LNHDA; CDR2 reads SQIVND (reference sequence). Losses at the gene ends were 5 bases for V and 6 bases for J; bases not matched to a gene: 8. The CDR3 sequence is 14 residues long. The CDR3 coding sequence is TGTGCCAGTAGTCTCCGGACAGGGAGGGCTGAAGCTTTCTTT. It yields the protein CASSLRTGRAEAFF. Based on the CDR3 plus reference TRBV19 and TRBJ1-1, the full variable domain is DGGITQSPKYLFRKEGQNVTLSCEQNLNHDAMYWYRQDPGQGLRLIYYSQIVNDFQKGDIAEGYSVSREKKESFPLTVTSAQKNPTAFYLCASSLRTGRAEAFFGQGTRLTVV.

CDR3 residues: CASSPGTGVGNEQFF. CDR3 DNA: TGTGCCAGCAGTCCGGGGACAGGGGTCGGGAATGAGCAGTTCTTC. The genes are TRBV27 and TRBJ2-1; 10 bases line up with TRBD1. Germline CDR1 and CDR2: MNHEY and SMNVEV (reference sequence). Losses at the gene ends were 5 bases for V and 7 bases for J; bases not matched to a gene: 8. The CDR3 is made up of 15 amino acids.

V gene TRBV5-1 combines with J gene TRBJ2-1; 14 bases align to TRBD2. J gave up 7 bases and V 4 bases, and 4 bases lay outside the gene matches. Germline assignment: CDR1 SGHRS and CDR2 YFSETQ. CDR3 length equals 15 residues. The CDR3 sequence: CASSTGTSGSNEQFF. For the CDR3, the DNA is TGCGCCAGCAGCACCGGGACTAGCGGGAGTAATGAGCAGTTCTTC. Supplemented by reference TRBV5-1 and TRBJ2-1, the full variable domain reads KAGVTQTPRYLIKTRGQQVTLSCSPISGHRSVSWYQQTPGQGLQFLFEYFSETQRNKGNFPGRFSGRQFSNSRSEMNVSTLELGDSALYLCASSTGTSGSNEQFFGPGTRLTVL.

This clone was counted a single time. The chain has TRBV27 and TRBJ2-7; 11 nucleotides line up with TRBD2. The CDR3 extends over 16 amino acids. The V gene end was trimmed by 4 bases and the J gene end by 0 bases; junction bases not matched to a gene: 5. Per the germline V gene, CDR1 is MNHEY and CDR2 is SMNVEV (reference sequence). For the CDR3, the DNA is TGTGCCAGCAGTTCCCCCGGGACTAGCGGCTCCTACGAGCAGTACTTC. This codes for CASSSPGTSGSYEQYF.

This clone came up once. The chain links TRBV28 to TRBJ2-6; 7 nucleotides agree with TRBD1. The CDR3 covers 13 residues. The J segment lost 2 bases and the V segment lost 10 bases, leaving 2 bases of the junction unmatched. The V gene's germline CDR1 is MDHEN and CDR2 SYDVKM. The CDR3 loop reads CAIQGAGANVLTF. The CDR3 coding sequence is TGTGCCATTCAGGGGGCTGGGGCCAACGTCCTGACTTTC.

The gene calls are TRBV4-3 and TRBJ2-5; TRBD2 is a possible D gene (5 bases). CDR3 length: 17 residues. The V gene lost 1 base and the J gene lost 1 base, with 16 bases spanning the gap. Germline loops: CDR1 LGHNA, CDR2 YSLEER. This CDR3 reads CASSQAGLNSPQETQYF. CDR3 coding DNA: TGCGCCAGCAGCCAAGCCGGACTCAACTCCCCCCAAGAGACCCAGTACTTC.

The DNA of the CDR3 is TGTGCCAGCAGTTACTCTGCACGCTCCTACGAGCAGTACTTC. Its protein product is CASSYSARSYEQYF. The chain links TRBV6-5 to TRBJ2-7; D is uncertain. The V end was cut by 0 bases, the J end by 0 bases, with 6 bases between. The CDR3 is 14 amino acids. Germline-derived CDR1 and CDR2 are MNHEY and SVGAGI.

The chain has TRBV10-1 and TRBJ1-1; D unresolved. The CDR3 runs 11 residues. V was cut by 5 bases and J by 5 bases, with 6 bases left in between. Germline V gene lookup returns CDR1 WNHNN and CDR2 SYGVQD (reference sequence). The CDR3 reads CASSIGTEAFF. Here the CDR3 DNA reads TGCGCCAGCAGTATCGGGACTGAAGCTTTCTTT.

The chain recombines TRBV2 with TRBJ2-5; TRBD1 might be the D (6 bases). This CDR3 contains 14 residues. Germline-derived CDR1 and CDR2 are SNHLY and FYNNEI. Trimming pared 10 bases from V and 2 bases from J, leaving 17 bases between. CDR3 in amino acids: CATRTDRQQETQYF. The DNA of the CDR3 is TGTGCCACCAGGACCGACAGGCAGCAAGAGACCCAGTACTTC.

The rearrangement links TRBV12-3 or TRBV12-4 to TRBJ2-5; D is uncertain. The CDR3 has 13 residues. Trimming removed 2 bases at V and 2 bases at J, with 6 bases between. The CDR3 DNA follows: TGTGCCAGCAGTTTACGTAGGCAAGAGACCCAGTACTTC. Its protein product is CASSLRRQETQYF.

The chain is built from TRBV19 and TRBJ2-5; D may be TRBD2 (6 bases). V lost 1 base and J 5 bases, leaving 11 bases between the germline ends. Germline V gives CDR1 LNHDA, CDR2 SQIVND (reference sequence). The CDR3 covers 14 residues. CDR3 loop: CASSIVVGSETQYF. CDR3 DNA: TGTGCCAGTAGTATAGTTGTCGGGAGCGAGACCCAGTACTTC. The full variable domain, with the rest looked up from reference TRBV19 and TRBJ2-5, is DGGITQSPKYLFRKEGQNVTLSCEQNLNHDAMYWYRQDPGQGLRLIYYSQIVNDFQKGDIAEGYSVSREKKESFPLTVTSAQKNPTAFYLCASSIVVGSETQYFGPGTRLLVL.

V is TRBV11-2 and J is TRBJ2-1, with 8 bases that match TRBD2. Germline CDR1 SGHAT, CDR2 FQNNGV. With 2 bases clipped from V and 0 bases from J, the junction kept 9 bases outside the gene matches. CDR3 length: 18 residues. As DNA, the CDR3 is TGTGCCAGCAGCTTATTAGGGGCCGGGACTAGCTCCTACAATGAGCAGTTCTTC. Translating it yields CASSLLGAGTSSYNEQFF.

J is TRBJ1-1 and V is TRBV6-4; D gene uncertain. Germline CDR1 is MRHNA and CDR2 is SNTAGT. Trimming left V 3 bases short and J 1 base short, with 6 bases between. The length of the CDR3 is 13 residues. Here the CDR3 reads CASSEAGNTEAFF. The CDR3 DNA reads TGTGCCAGCAGTGAAGCAGGGAACACTGAAGCTTTCTTT.

The chain joins TRBV3-1 (or the pseudogene TRBV3-2) to TRBJ2-1; 11 bases fit TRBD1. CDR3 size: 19 residues. The V gene's germline CDR1 is LGHDT and CDR2 YNNKEL (reference sequence). Trimming took 0 bases from V and 4 from J; bases not matched to a gene: 11. The CDR3 is CASSQERTGGERQYNEQFF. In DNA form, the CDR3 reads TGTGCCAGCAGCCAAGAAAGGACAGGGGGCGAACGACAATACAATGAGCAGTTCTTC.

The J gene is TRBJ2-5, the V gene TRBV5-1; D may be TRBD1 (6 bases). From germline, CDR1 is SGHRS and CDR2 YFSETQ. This CDR3 comprises 14 residues. With 4 bases removed from V and 2 bases from J, the gap between germline ends came to 12 bases. This CDR3 is CASSDGQKQETQYF. CDR3 sequence (DNA): TGCGCCAGCAGCGATGGACAGAAACAAGAGACCCAGTACTTC.